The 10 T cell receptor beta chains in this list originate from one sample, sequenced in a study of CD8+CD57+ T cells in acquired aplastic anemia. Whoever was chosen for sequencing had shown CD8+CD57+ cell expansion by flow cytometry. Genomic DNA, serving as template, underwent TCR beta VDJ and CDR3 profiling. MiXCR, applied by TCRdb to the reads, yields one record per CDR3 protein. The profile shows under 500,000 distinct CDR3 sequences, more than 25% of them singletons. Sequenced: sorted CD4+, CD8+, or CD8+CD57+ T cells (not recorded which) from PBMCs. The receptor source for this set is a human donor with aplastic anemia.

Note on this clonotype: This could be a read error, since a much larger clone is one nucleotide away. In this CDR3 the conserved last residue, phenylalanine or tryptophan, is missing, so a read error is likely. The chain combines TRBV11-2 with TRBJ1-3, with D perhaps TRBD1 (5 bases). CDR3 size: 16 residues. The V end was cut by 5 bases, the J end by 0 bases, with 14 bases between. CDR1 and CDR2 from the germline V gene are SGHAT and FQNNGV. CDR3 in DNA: TGTGCCAGCAGCGTGAGACAGACTCTCTCTGGAAACACCATATATCTT. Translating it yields CASSVRQTLSGNTIYL.

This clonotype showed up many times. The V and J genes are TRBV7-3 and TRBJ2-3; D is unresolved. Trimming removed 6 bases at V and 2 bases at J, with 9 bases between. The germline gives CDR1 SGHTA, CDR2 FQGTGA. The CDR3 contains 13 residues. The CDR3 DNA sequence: TGTGCCAGCAGTTCCATCGACACAGATACGCAGTATTTT. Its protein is CASSSIDTDTQYF.

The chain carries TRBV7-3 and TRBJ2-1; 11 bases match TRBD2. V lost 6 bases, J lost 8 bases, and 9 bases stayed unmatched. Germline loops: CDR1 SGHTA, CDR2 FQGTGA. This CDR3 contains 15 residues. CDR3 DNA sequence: TGTGCCAGCAGTCCTGTAGCGGGGGGGAGCGATGAGCAGTTCTTC. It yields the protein CASSPVAGGSDEQFF.

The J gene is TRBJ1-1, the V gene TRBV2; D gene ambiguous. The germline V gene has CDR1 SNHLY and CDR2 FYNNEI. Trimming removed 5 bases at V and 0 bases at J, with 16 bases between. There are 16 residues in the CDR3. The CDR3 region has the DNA TGTGCCAGCAGTTTTGGTAGGGCAGCGATGAACACTGAAGCTTTCTTT. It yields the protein CASSFGRAAMNTEAFF.

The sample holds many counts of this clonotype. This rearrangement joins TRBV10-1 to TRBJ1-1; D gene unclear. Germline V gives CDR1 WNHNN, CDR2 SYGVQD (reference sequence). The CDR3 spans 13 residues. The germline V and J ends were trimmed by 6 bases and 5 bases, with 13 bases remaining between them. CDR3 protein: CASSGEAGTEAFF. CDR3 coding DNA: TGCGCCAGCAGCGGAGAGGCTGGGACTGAAGCTTTCTTT.

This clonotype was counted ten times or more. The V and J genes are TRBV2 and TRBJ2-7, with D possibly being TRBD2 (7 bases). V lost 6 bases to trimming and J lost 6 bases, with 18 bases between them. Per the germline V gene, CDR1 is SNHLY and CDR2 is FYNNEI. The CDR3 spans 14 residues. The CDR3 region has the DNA TGTGCCAGCAGAGGGGGGGGTGGGAGCGGCGAGCAGTACTTC. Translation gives CASRGGGGSGEQYF. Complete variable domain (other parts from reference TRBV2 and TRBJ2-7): EPEVTQTPSHQVTQMGQEVILRCVPISNHLYFYWYRQILGQKVEFLVSFYNNEISEKSEIFDDQFSVERPDGSNFTLKIRSTKLEDSAMYFCASRGGGGSGEQYFGPGTRLTVT.

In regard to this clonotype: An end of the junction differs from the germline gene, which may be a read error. The CDR3 sequence: CASTGADLGATEALF. CDR3 nucleotide sequence: TGTGCCAGCACCGGGGCTGATCTCGGGGCCACTGAAGCTCTCTTT. The chain joins TRBV6-1 to TRBJ1-1, with D perhaps matching TRBD1 (5 bases). Germline V gene sequence: CDR1 MNHNS, CDR2 SASEGT. CDR3 length: 15 residues.

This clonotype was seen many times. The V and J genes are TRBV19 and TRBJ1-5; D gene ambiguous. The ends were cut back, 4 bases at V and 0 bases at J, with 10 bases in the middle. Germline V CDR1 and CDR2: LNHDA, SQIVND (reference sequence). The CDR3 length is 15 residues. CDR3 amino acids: CASSTTPYSNQPQHF. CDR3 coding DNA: TGTGCCAGTAGTACCACACCATATAGCAATCAGCCCCAGCATTTT.

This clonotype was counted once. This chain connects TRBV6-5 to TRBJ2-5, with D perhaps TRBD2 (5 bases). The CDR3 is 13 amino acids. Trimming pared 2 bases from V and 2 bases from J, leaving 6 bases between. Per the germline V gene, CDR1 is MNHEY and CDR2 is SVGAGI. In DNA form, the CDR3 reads TGTGCCAGCAGTTACCCGGGGCAAGAGACCCAGTACTTC. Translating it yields CASSYPGQETQYF.

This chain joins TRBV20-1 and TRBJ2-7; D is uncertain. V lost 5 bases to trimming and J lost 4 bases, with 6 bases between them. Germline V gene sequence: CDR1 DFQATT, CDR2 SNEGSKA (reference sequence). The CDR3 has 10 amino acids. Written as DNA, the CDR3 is TGCAGTGCTTTTGATTACGAGCAGTACTTC. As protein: CSAFDYEQYF.